Listed below are T cell receptor beta chains from one sample, sequenced in a study of blood T cell repertoires in COVID-19. Measured with immunoSEQ multiplex PCR; TCRdb has only the in-frame clones, and not every one. This table has around 500,000 clones, approximately 86% appearing once. Material for sequencing was PBMCs or T cells enriched from blood (not recorded which). The receptors were sampled from an older woman who had recovered from COVID-19. Each CDR3 is given with its conserved first and last residue. Each record gives: J gene, clone size, V gene, D gene, CDR3 protein, CDR3 DNA. The D gene is left open where the match is weak. Part of the rows lack a size; the others show once, few, many or a class for expanded clones.

TRBJ2-1,-,TRBV3-1/TRBV3-2,-,CASSQAGEQFF,TGTGCCAGCAGCCAAGCGGGGGAGCAGTTCTTC
TRBJ2-5,-,TRBV21-1,-,CASTETGETQYF,TGTGCCAGCACCGAGACAGGCGAGACCCAGTACTTC
TRBJ1-1,-,TRBV12-5,-,CASGLVTVGGPFF,TGTGCTAGTGGTTTGGTAACGGTAGGGGGTCCTTTCTTT
TRBJ1-2,-,TRBV11-2,-,CASSKDSNYGYTF,TGTGCCAGCAGCAAGGACAGCAACTATGGCTACACCTTC
TRBJ1-1,-,TRBV27,TRBD1,CASSPEGARLANTEAFF,TGTGCCAGCAGTCCGGAGGGGGCTAGGCTTGCGAACACTGAAGCTTTCTTT
TRBJ1-4,-,TRBV4-1,TRBD1,CASSQRTGTGYEKLFF,TGCGCCAGCAGCCAGCGAACCGGGACAGGGTATGAAAAACTGTTTTTT
TRBJ2-7,-,TRBV3-1/TRBV3-2,TRBD1,CASRDQGAGDEQYF,TGTGCCAGCAGGGATCAGGGGGCTGGGGACGAGCAGTACTTC
TRBJ1-4,-,TRBV10-3,TRBD1,CAIRSGGESEKLFF,TGTGCCATCAGATCAGGGGGCGAGAGTGAAAAACTGTTTTTT
TRBJ2-7,-,TRBV3-1/TRBV3-2,TRBD1,CASSPTGSYEQYF,TGTGCCAGCAGCCCGACAGGGTCCTACGAGCAGTACTTC
TRBJ2-2,-,TRBV18,TRBD2,CASSPRTSGGRNTGELFF,TGTGCCAGCTCACCACGCACTAGCGGGGGCCGGAACACCGGGGAGCTGTTTTTT
TRBJ1-3,-,TRBV7-2,-,CASSFQGRNTIYF,TGTGCCAGCAGCTTCCAGGGGCGAAACACCATATATTTT
TRBJ2-3,-,TRBV10-3,TRBD2,CAISDGTSGTDTQYF,TGTGCCATCAGCGACGGGACTAGCGGGACAGATACGCAGTATTTT
TRBJ2-2,-,TRBV2,TRBD1,CASSEKGAPGNTGELFF,TGTGCCAGCAGTGAAAAGGGGGCCCCCGGGAACACCGGGGAGCTGTTTTTT
TRBJ2-7,-,TRBV12-5,TRBD1,CASAGTGGLYEQYF,TGTGCTAGTGCTGGGACAGGGGGTCTCTACGAGCAGTACTTC
TRBJ2-2,-,TRBV30,TRBD2,CAWSVAGGYVDTGELFF,TGTGCCTGGAGTGTAGCGGGGGGGTACGTTGACACCGGGGAGCTGTTTTTT
TRBJ1-4,few,TRBV29-1,-,CSVEEDGGAKLFF,TGCAGCGTTGAAGAGGACGGGGGTGCAAAACTGTTTTTT
TRBJ1-1,-,TRBV27,-,CASSLGGLNTEAFF,TGTGCCAGCAGTTTAGGAGGGTTGAACACTGAAGCTTTCTTT
TRBJ2-2,-,TRBV9,-,CASSVGGGGVTGELFF,TGTGCCAGCAGCGTAGGTGGAGGGGGCGTGACCGGGGAGCTGTTTTTT
TRBJ1-2,-,TRBV6-5,-,CASSIRGIAHGYTF,TGTGCCAGCAGTATTAGGGGGATTGCTCATGGCTACACCTTC
TRBJ1-2,-,TRBV2,TRBD1,CASSPGTGLYGYTF,TGTGCCAGCAGCCCCGGGACAGGCCTCTATGGCTACACCTTC
TRBJ2-3,-,TRBV5-1,-,CASSLEWESDTQYF,TGCGCCAGCAGCTTGGAGTGGGAGTCAGATACGCAGTATTTT
TRBJ2-7,-,TRBV7-8,TRBD1,CASSLSDRGSYEQYF,TGTGCCAGCAGCTTATCGGACAGGGGGTCCTACGAGCAGTACTTC
TRBJ2-1,-,TRBV11-2,TRBD1,CASSRQGWAPNEQFF,TGTGCCAGCAGCCGACAGGGTTGGGCGCCGAATGAGCAGTTCTTC
TRBJ2-1,-,TRBV5-4,-,CASSLDRGSYNEQFF,TGTGCCAGCAGCCTCGACAGAGGCTCCTACAATGAGCAGTTCTTC
TRBJ2-2,-,TRBV24-1,-,CATSDFLATGLNTGELFF,TGTGCCACCAGTGATTTCCTCGCGACAGGATTGAACACCGGGGAGCTGTTTTTT
TRBJ1-4,-,TRBV6-5,-,CASSWALNEKLFF,TGTGCCAGCAGTTGGGCCCTTAATGAAAAACTGTTTTTT
TRBJ2-3,-,TRBV10-2,TRBD2,CASSLAGFTDTQYF,TGCGCCAGCAGTCTAGCGGGCTTCACAGATACGCAGTATTTT
TRBJ1-3,-,TRBV25-1,TRBD1,CASSESWTGDSGNTIYF,TGTGCCAGCAGTGAATCTTGGACAGGGGACTCTGGAAACACCATATATTTT
TRBJ1-5,-,TRBV24-1,-,CATSDPRGGNQPQHF,TGTGCCACCAGTGACCCGAGGGGGGGCAATCAGCCTCAGCATTTT
TRBJ1-3,-,TRBV28,TRBD1,CASSRTGSGNTIYF,TGTGCCAGCAGCCGGACAGGATCTGGAAACACCATATATTTT
TRBJ2-7,-,TRBV7-6,TRBD1,CASSQGQYYEQYF,TGTGCCAGCAGCCAGGGACAGTATTACGAGCAGTACTTC
TRBJ2-2,-,TRBV29-1,-,CSVGGVTGELFF,TGCAGCGTTGGGGGGGTAACCGGGGAGCTGTTTTTT
TRBJ1-2,-,TRBV3-1/TRBV3-2,-,CASSHSGPYGYTF,TGTGCCAGCAGCCATTCAGGTCCCTATGGCTACACCTTC
TRBJ1-2,-,TRBV3-1/TRBV3-2,-,CASSQKWAVEGYTF,TGTGCCAGCAGCCAAAAGTGGGCAGTGGAAGGCTACACCTTC
TRBJ2-7,once,TRBV9,-,CASSDQGGYSYEQYF,TGTGCCAGCAGCGATCAGGGGGGATACTCCTACGAGCAGTACTTC
TRBJ1-2,-,TRBV27,TRBD1,CASSLKGQSNYGYTF,TGTGCCAGCAGTTTAAAGGGACAGAGCAACTATGGCTACACCTTC
TRBJ2-3,-,TRBV27,TRBD2,CASTALGGSTDTQYF,TGTGCCAGCACCGCCTTGGGAGGGAGCACAGATACGCAGTATTTT
TRBJ2-3,-,TRBV7-2,TRBD2,CASSLKPGLAGADTQYF,TGTGCCAGCAGCTTAAAACCGGGACTAGCGGGGGCAGATACGCAGTATTTT
TRBJ1-5,-,TRBV7-8,-,CASSLRSNQPQHF,TGTGCCAGCAGCTTACGTAGCAATCAGCCCCAGCATTTT